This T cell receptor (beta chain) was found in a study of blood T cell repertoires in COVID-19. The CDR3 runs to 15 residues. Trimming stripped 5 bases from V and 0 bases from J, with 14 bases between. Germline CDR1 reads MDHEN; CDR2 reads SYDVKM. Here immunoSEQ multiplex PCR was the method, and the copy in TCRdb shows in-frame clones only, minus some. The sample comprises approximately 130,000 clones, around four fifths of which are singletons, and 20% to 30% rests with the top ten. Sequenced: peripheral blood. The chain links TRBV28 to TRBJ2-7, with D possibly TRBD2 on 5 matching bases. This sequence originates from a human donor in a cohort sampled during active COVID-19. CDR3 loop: CASSTATSFSYEQYF. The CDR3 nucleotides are TGTGCCAGCAGTACCGCAACTAGTTTCTCCTACGAGCAGTACTTC.